These 23 T cell receptor beta chains were all obtained from the same sample, sequenced in a study of identical twins. MiXCR was run by TCRdb on the 5' RACE reads, yielding one entry per CDR3 protein. This table holds around 480,000 distinct CDR3 sequences, around 15% found once. This same sample was also part of a study on yellow fever vaccine responses in identical twins.

Sequenced material: CD4+ T cells sorted from blood. The origin of the receptors is a woman younger than 30 in good health.

This chain uses TRBV6-5 with TRBJ1-6; 7 bases are a match to TRBD1. With V trimmed by 6 bases and J by 5 bases, 7 bases remained unmatched. The germline CDR1 and CDR2 sequences are MNHEY and SVGAGI. This CDR3 has 15 residues. The CDR3 nucleotides are TGTGCCAGCAGGTTACAGGGGACCGATAATTCACCCCTCCACTTT. Amino acids: CASRLQGTDNSPLHF.

The CDR3 is CASSSDSETQYF. CDR3 sequence (DNA): TGTGCCAGCAGCTCGGATAGCGAGACCCAGTACTTC. V usage is TRBV7-9 and J usage is TRBJ2-5; D unclear. Germline values: CDR1 SEHNR, CDR2 FQNEAQ (reference sequence). The length of the CDR3 is 12 residues. Trimming took off 4 bases at V and 5 bases at J, with 8 bases between the two ends.

V is TRBV20-1 and J is TRBJ2-3; no firm D call. The CDR3 consists of 15 residues. Germline assignment: CDR1 DFQATT and CDR2 SNEGSKA (reference sequence). V lost 1 base and J 0 bases, leaving 11 bases between the germline ends. The CDR3 coding sequence is TGCAGTGCTAGAGGTGCGAAGGGAAGCACAGATACGCAGTATTTT. This codes for CSARGAKGSTDTQYF.

This clonotype was observed a handful of times. The chain employs TRBV12-3 or TRBV12-4 and TRBJ2-3, with TRBD2 identical over 14 bases. This CDR3 is 15 amino acids long. V was pared by 1 base and J by 6 bases, with 0 bases of the junction left unmatched. As DNA, the CDR3 is TGTGCCAGCAGTTTAGGGACTAGCGGGGGGGATACGCAGTATTTT. Translating gives CASSLGTSGGDTQYF.

This clonotype turned up a few times. This chain links TRBV5-1 with TRBJ2-1, with 8 bases aligning to TRBD2. V shed 4 bases, J shed 5 bases, and the junction held 11 bases outside the gene matches. CDR1 is SGHRS, CDR2 YFSETQ, per germline. There are 16 residues in the CDR3. The chain's CDR3 is CASSVGQLAGDNEQFF. CDR3 DNA: TGCGCCAGCAGCGTGGGCCAGCTAGCGGGCGACAATGAGCAGTTCTTC.

This clonotype was detected many times. The rearrangement uses TRBV5-1 and TRBJ2-7; TRBD1 agrees at 10 bases. Trimming removed 4 bases from V and 2 bases from J; junction bases left unmatched: 6. Germline-derived CDR1 and CDR2 are SGHRS and YFSETQ. The CDR3 covers 15 residues. Written as DNA, the CDR3 is TGCGCCAGCAGCACGAGGGGACAGGGGCCCTACGAGCAGTACTTC. This translates into CASSTRGQGPYEQYF.

V is TRBV18 and J is TRBJ2-4, with 9 bases that match TRBD2. The trim removed 1 base at V and 0 bases at J, leaving 4 bases unmatched. CDR3 length: 17 amino acids. The V gene's germline CDR1 is KGHSH and CDR2 LQKENI. The CDR3 DNA reads as TGTGCCAGCTCACCACTGACTAGCGGAGGAGCCAAAAACATTCAGTACTTC. Amino acids: CASSPLTSGGAKNIQYF.

The chain has TRBV29-1 and TRBJ2-5; D is possibly TRBD1 or TRBD2 (6 bases each). V dropped 5 bases and J dropped 5 bases, with 12 bases sitting between them. CDR3 size: 12 residues. CDR1 SQVTM and CDR2 ANQGSEA come from the germline V gene. CDR3 amino acids: CSVPTGRETQYF. The DNA for the CDR3 is TGCAGCGTTCCAACAGGGAGGGAGACCCAGTACTTC.

The rearrangement links TRBV20-1 to TRBJ2-3, with 10 bases identical to TRBD2. The junction had 10 bases not matched to a gene; V was cut back by 0 bases and J by 4 bases. The CDR3 covers 17 residues. Germline CDR1 DFQATT, CDR2 SNEGSKA (reference sequence). Here the CDR3 reads CSARDQGSSGSPDTQYF. CDR3 coding DNA: TGCAGTGCTAGAGATCAGGGGTCTAGCGGGAGCCCAGATACGCAGTATTTT.

As for this clonotype: One end of the junction varies from germline; a read error may be responsible. The CDR3: CASSYGERRRIF. CDR3 DNA sequence: TGTGCCAGCAGCTATGGGGAGCGTCGTCGCATCTTC. The rearrangement links TRBV7-9 to TRBJ2-1; possible D gene TRBD2, 5 bases. This CDR3 has 12 amino acids. Looked up from germline, CDR1 is SEHNR and CDR2 is FQNEAQ (reference sequence).

This clonotype was seen more than once but under ten times. The rearrangement joins TRBV6-1 to TRBJ2-1; D is undetermined. Germline CDR1 is MNHNS and CDR2 is SASEGT. This CDR3 region has 12 residues. V gave up 5 bases and J gave up 6 bases, with 8 bases separating them. CDR3 nucleotide sequence: TGTGCCAGCAGTATCGTCCTCAATGAGCAGTTCTTC. Translated, it gives CASSIVLNEQFF.

This clonotype was recorded at least ten times. The V and J genes are TRBV24-1 and TRBJ2-4; no clear D. Trimming stripped 5 bases from V and 8 bases from J, with 15 bases between. The CDR3 has 14 residues. CDR1 is KGHDR, CDR2 SFDVKD, per germline. CDR3 in amino acids: CATSGGLSYDIQYF. The CDR3 nucleotides are TGTGCCACCAGTGGGGGTCTCTCCTATGACATTCAGTACTTC.

CDR3 in amino acids: CATSRDVGGGSYNEQFF. In DNA, the CDR3 is TGTGCCACCAGCAGAGATGTCGGGGGAGGCTCCTACAATGAGCAGTTCTTC. This chain connects TRBV15 to TRBJ2-1; maybe TRBD2 (6 bases). Trimming removed 0 bases at V and 0 bases at J, with 12 bases between. CDR1 LNHNV and CDR2 YYDKDF come from the germline V gene (reference sequence). The CDR3 sequence is 17 residues long.

This clonotype was picked up many times. The V and J genes are TRBV9 and TRBJ2-7; D is unresolved. The CDR3 has 14 residues. The V end was cut by 1 base, the J end by 0 bases, with 8 bases between. Per germline, CDR1 SGDLS and CDR2 YYNGEE. The CDR3 sequence is CASSVQAGSYEQYF. In DNA, the CDR3 is TGTGCCAGCAGCGTACAGGCTGGCTCCTACGAGCAGTACTTC.

In its sample, this clonotype was seen many times. The chain carries TRBV10-3 and TRBJ2-7; 7 positions agree with TRBD1. Germline CDR1 and CDR2: ENHRY and SYGVKD. This CDR3 contains 13 residues. V lost 0 bases, J lost 5 bases, and 1 base stayed unmatched. The CDR3 sequence: CAISESGGHEQYF. CDR3 sequence (DNA): TGTGCCATCAGTGAGTCAGGGGGCCACGAGCAGTACTTC.

This clonotype was counted between two and nine times. The gene calls are TRBV6-9 and TRBJ2-1, with TRBD2 matching 11 bases. The CDR3 loop spans 23 amino acids. The J segment lost 4 bases and the V segment lost 0 bases, leaving 23 bases of the junction unmatched. Per germline, CDR1 MNHGY and CDR2 SVAAGI. CDR3 sequence reads: CASSYSPISTSGRFSRKYNEQFF. In DNA, the CDR3 is TGTGCCAGCAGTTATTCTCCCATCTCAACTAGCGGGAGATTCTCTCGCAAGTACAATGAGCAGTTCTTC.

This chain uses TRBV20-1 with TRBJ2-7, with 10 bases that match TRBD2. The germline V gene encodes CDR1 DFQATT and CDR2 SNEGSKA (reference sequence). With V trimmed by 5 bases and J by 6 bases, 13 bases remained unmatched. The CDR3 loop spans 15 amino acids. CDR3 region: CSALRGPSGSSEQYF. The DNA for the CDR3 is TGCAGTGCTCTGCGGGGGCCTAGCGGGAGCAGCGAGCAGTACTTC.

The chain links TRBV28 to TRBJ1-1; no firm D call. CDR1 and CDR2 (germline): MDHEN, SYDVKM. The CDR3 runs to 15 residues. V was cut by 5 bases and J by 4 bases, with 17 bases left in between. DNA of the CDR3: TGTGCCAGCAGTCCCCGCGGTGGGTTCGGCACTGAAGCTTTCTTT. Its translation is CASSPRGGFGTEAFF.

The table lists this clonotype with a few counts. V is TRBV20-1 and J is TRBJ2-4, with 11 bases aligning to TRBD2. Germline CDR1 is DFQATT and CDR2 is SNEGSKA (reference sequence). Trimming removed 1 base from V and 8 bases from J; junction bases left unmatched: 7. This CDR3 has 15 residues. The CDR3 nucleotides are TGCAGTGCTAGAGCTACTAGCGGGAGTAGAGACATTCAGTACTTC. Protein: CSARATSGSRDIQYF.

This chain joins TRBV10-3 and TRBJ1-3; a weak D match, TRBD1 (5 bases). V was trimmed by 2 bases and J by 1 base, leaving 9 bases between them. The V gene's germline CDR1 is ENHRY and CDR2 SYGVKD. There are 15 residues in the CDR3. This CDR3 is CAISEGHTSGNTIYF. CDR3 sequence (DNA): TGTGCCATCAGTGAGGGACATACTTCTGGAAACACCATATATTTT.

This chain links TRBV11-3 with TRBJ2-1; the D gene is possibly TRBD2 (5 bases). CDR3 size: 15 residues. The V gene's germline CDR1 is SGHNT and CDR2 YENEEA. The germline V and J ends were trimmed by 0 bases and 7 bases, with 13 bases remaining between them. The CDR3 is CASSLDGGLGNEQFF. The CDR3 bases are TGTGCCAGCAGCTTAGATGGCGGGTTAGGGAATGAGCAGTTCTTC.

This clonotype was recorded many times. The rearrangement uses TRBV27 and TRBJ2-1; TRBD1 matches at 10 bases. The germline gives CDR1 MNHEY, CDR2 SMNVEV (reference sequence). This CDR3 spans 14 amino acids. V shed 6 bases, J shed 5 bases, and the junction held 4 bases outside the gene matches. This CDR3 reads CASRGQGFNNEQFF. In nucleotides, the CDR3 is TGTGCCAGCAGGGGACAGGGGTTCAACAATGAGCAGTTCTTC.

This clonotype showed up just a few times. This chain connects TRBV7-8 to TRBJ2-3; D not resolved. The germline V gene encodes CDR1 SGHVS and CDR2 FQNEAQ. This CDR3 region has 12 residues. V lost 3 bases, J lost 14 bases, and 15 bases lay in between. CDR3: CASSLGVHNRYF. The CDR3 DNA follows: TGTGCCAGCAGCTTGGGCGTCCACAATCGGTATTTT.